This TCR beta chain was identified during a study of cytotoxic CD8 clonotypes in ibrutinib-treated CLL. Study observations and caveats: Pretreatment clonality was elevated relative to age-matched healthy donors and paralleled circulating CD8+ T-cell counts. Contraction or stability on treatment was seen for public clonotypes, which were uncommon.

The data were produced by immunoSEQ multiplex PCR, yet TCRdb's version contains in-frame clones alone and is incomplete. The sample lists about 44,000 clones; roughly 69% were seen once. On this clone itself: Its antigen remains unidentified.

This CDR3 region has 14 residues. Germline V gene sequence: CDR1 SGHRS, CDR2 YFSETQ. V was shortened by 3 bases and J by 0 bases, with 10 bases between the two germline ends. The V gene is TRBV5-1, the J gene TRBJ2-7; D is undetermined. The material was PBMCs, obtained after 12 months of ibrutinib treatment. The TCR originated in a human donor with chronic lymphocytic leukemia. The CDR3 DNA reads as TGCGCCAGCAGCTACGCACCTCTCTCCTACGAGCAGTACTTC. It yields the protein CASSYAPLSYEQYF.